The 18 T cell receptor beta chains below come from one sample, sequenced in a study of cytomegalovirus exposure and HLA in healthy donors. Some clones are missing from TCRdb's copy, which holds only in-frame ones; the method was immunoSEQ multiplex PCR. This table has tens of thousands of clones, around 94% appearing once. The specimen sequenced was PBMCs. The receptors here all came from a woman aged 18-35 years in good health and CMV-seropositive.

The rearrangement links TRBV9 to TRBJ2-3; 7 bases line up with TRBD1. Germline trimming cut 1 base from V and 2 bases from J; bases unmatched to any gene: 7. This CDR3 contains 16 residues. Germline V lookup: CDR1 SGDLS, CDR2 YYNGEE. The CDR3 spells CASSVSHRGNTDTQYF. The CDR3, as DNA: TGTGCCAGCAGCGTATCCCACAGGGGTAACACAGATACGCAGTATTTT.

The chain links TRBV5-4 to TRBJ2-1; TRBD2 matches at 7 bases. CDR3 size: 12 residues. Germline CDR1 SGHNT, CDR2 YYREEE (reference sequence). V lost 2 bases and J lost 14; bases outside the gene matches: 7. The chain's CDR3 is CASSLIGGSEFF. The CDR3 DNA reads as TGTGCCAGCAGCTTAATCGGGGGGTCAGAGTTCTTC.

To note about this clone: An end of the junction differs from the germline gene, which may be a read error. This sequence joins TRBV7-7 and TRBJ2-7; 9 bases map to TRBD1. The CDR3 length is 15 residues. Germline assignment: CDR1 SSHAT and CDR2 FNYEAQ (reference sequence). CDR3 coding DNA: TGTGCTAGCAGCTTGGGACAGGGTGGGCCCCACGAGCAGTACTTC. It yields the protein CASSLGQGGPHEQYF.

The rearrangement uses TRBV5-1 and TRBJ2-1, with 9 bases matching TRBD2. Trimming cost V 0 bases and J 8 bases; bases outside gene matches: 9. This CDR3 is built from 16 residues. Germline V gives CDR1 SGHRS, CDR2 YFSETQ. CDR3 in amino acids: CASSLGAGGPLDEQFF. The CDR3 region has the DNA TGCGCCAGCAGCTTGGGTGCGGGAGGGCCTTTGGATGAGCAGTTCTTC. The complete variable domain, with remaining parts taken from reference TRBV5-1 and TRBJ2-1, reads KAGVTQTPRYLIKTRGQQVTLSCSPISGHRSVSWYQQTPGQGLQFLFEYFSETQRNKGNFPGRFSGRQFSNSRSEMNVSTLELGDSALYLCASSLGAGGPLDEQFFGPGTRLTVL.

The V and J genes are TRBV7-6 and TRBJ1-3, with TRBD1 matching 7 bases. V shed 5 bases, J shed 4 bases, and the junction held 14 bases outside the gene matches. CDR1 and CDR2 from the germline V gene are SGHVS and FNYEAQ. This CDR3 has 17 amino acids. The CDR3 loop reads CASSPTQGGEIGNTIYF. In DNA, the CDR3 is TGTGCCAGCAGCCCCACCCAGGGGGGTGAGATCGGAAACACCATATATTTT.

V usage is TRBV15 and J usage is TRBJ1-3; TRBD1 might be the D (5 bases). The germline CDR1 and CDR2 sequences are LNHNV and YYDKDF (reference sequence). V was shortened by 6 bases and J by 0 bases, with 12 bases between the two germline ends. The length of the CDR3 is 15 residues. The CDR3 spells CATSAGRNSGNTIYF. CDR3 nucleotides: TGTGCCACCAGTGCGGGACGGAACTCTGGAAACACCATATATTTT.

The CDR3 region has the DNA TGTGCCTGGAGGTCGGGACTAGCGGGTTCCGAGCAGTACTTC. Protein product: CAWRSGLAGSEQYF. The chain is built from TRBV30 and TRBJ2-7; 12 bases align to TRBD2. CDR1 GTSNPN and CDR2 SVGIG come from the germline V gene (reference sequence). The ends lost 3 bases at V and 6 bases at J; junction bases unmatched: 6. CDR3 length: 14 residues.

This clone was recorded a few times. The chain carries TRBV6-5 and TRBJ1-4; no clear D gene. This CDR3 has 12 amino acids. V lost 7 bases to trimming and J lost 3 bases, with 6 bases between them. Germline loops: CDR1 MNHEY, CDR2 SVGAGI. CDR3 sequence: CASKGANEKLFF. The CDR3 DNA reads TGTGCCAGCAAAGGAGCTAATGAAAAACTGTTTTTT.

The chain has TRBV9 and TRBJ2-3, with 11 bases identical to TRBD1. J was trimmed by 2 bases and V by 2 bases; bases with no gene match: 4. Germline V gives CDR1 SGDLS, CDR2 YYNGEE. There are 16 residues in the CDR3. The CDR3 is CASSVLDRGPTDTQYF. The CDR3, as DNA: TGTGCCAGCAGCGTGTTGGACAGGGGGCCCACAGATACGCAGTATTTT.

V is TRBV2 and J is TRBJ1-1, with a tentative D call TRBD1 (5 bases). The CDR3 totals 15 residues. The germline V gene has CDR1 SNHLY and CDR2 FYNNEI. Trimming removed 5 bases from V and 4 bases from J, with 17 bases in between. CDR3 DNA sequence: TGTGCCAGCAGTCCTCAAGGGGCGGGGGTCACTGAAGCTTTCTTT. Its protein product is CASSPQGAGVTEAFF.

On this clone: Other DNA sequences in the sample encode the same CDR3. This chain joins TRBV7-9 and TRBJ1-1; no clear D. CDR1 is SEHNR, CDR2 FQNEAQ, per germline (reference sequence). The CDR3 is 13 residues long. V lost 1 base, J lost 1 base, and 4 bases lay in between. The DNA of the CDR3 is TGTGCCAGCAGCTTAGGACAGAACACTGAAGCTTTCTTT. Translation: CASSLGQNTEAFF.

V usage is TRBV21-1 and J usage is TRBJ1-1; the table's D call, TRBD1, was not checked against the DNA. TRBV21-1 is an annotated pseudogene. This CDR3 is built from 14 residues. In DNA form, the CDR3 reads TGTGCCCGGTTGACAGTGGACCTGGGCACTGAAGCTTTCTTT. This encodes CARLTVDLGTEAFF.

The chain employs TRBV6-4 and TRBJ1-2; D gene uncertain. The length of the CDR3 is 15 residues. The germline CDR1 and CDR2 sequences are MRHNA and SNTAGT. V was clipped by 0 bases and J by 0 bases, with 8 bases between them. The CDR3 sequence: CASSDSGDANYGYTF. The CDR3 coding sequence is TGTGCCAGCAGTGACTCCGGGGATGCTAACTATGGCTACACCTTC.

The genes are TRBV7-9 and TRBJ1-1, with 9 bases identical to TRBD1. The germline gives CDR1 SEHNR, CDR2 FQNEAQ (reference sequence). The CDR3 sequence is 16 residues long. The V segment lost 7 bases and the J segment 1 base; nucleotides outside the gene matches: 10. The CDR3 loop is CASKGQGQAANTEAFF. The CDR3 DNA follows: TGTGCCAGCAAGGGACAGGGTCAGGCGGCGAACACTGAAGCTTTCTTT.

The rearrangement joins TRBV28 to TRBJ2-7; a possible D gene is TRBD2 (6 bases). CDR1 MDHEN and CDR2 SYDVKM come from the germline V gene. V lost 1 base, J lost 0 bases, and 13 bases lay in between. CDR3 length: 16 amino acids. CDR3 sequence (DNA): TGTGCCAGCAGTTTATTTCCAGGGACTGCCTCCTACGAGCAGTACTTC. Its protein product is CASSLFPGTASYEQYF.

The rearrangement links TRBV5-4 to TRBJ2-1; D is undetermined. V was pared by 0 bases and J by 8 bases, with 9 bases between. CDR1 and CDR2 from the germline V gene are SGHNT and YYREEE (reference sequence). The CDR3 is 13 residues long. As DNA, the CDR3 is TGTGCCAGCAGCTTGGTATCTAGTCATGAGCAGTTCTTC. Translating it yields CASSLVSSHEQFF.

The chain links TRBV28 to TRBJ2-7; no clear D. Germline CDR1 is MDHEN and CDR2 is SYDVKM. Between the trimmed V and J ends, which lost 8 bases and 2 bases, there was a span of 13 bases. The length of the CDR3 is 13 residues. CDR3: CASYRVRPYEQYF. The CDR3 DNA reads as TGTGCCAGCTACCGGGTCCGACCCTACGAGCAGTACTTC.

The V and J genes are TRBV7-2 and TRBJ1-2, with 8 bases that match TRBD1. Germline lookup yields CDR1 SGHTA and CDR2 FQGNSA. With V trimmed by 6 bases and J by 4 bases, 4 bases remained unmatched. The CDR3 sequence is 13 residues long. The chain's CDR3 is CASSHDRGYGYTF. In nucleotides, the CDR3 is TGTGCCAGCAGTCACGACAGGGGCTATGGCTACACCTTC. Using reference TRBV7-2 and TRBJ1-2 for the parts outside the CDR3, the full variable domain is GAGVSQSPSNKVTEKGKDVELRCDPISGHTALYWYRQSLGQGLEFLIYFQGNSAPDKSGLPSDRFSAERTGGSVSTLTIQRTQQEDSAVYLCASSHDRGYGYTFGSGTRLTVV.